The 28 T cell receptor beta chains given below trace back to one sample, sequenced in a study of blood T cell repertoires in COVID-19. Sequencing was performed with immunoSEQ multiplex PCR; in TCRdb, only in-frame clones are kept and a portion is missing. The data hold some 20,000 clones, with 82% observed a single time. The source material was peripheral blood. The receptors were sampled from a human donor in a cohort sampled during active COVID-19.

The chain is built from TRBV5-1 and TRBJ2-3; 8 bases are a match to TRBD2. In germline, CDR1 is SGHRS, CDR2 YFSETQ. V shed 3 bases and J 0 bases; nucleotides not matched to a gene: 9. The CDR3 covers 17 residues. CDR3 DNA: TGCGCCAGCAGCTCCACTCTTAGCGGGACTAGCACAGATACGCAGTATTTT. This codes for CASSSTLSGTSTDTQYF.

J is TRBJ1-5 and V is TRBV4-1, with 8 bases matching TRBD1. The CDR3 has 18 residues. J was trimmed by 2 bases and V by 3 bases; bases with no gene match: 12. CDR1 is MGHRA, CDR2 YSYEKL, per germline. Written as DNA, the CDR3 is TGCGCCAGCAGCCAGTCACCAGGGGGCGGGAGTGGCAATCAGCCCCAGCATTTT. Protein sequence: CASSQSPGGGSGNQPQHF.

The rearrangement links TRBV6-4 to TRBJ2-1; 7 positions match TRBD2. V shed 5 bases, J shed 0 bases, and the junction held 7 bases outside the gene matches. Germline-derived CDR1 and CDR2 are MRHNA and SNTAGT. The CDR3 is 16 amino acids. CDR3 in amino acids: CASSPQGGSSYNEQFF. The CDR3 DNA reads TGTGCCAGCAGTCCCCAGGGAGGGAGCTCCTACAATGAGCAGTTCTTC.

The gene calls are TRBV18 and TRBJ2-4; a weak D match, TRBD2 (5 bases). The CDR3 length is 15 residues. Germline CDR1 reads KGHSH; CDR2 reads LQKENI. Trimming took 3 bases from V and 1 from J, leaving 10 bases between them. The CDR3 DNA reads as TGTGCCAGCTCACCCCCTCCGGGGGCCAAAAACATTCAGTACTTC. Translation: CASSPPPGAKNIQYF.

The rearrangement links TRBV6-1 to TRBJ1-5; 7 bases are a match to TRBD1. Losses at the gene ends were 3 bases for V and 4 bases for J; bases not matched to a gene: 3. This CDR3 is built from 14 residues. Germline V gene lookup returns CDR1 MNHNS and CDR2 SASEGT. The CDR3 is CASSEGQQNQPQHF. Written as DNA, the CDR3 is TGTGCCAGCAGTGAGGGACAGCAGAATCAGCCCCAGCATTTT.

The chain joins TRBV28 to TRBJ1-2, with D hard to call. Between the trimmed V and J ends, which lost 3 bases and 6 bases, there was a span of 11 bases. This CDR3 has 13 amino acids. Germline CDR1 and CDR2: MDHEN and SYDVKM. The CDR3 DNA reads TGTGCCAGCAGTTTGCGGGGAATCCATGGCTACACCTTC. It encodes CASSLRGIHGYTF.

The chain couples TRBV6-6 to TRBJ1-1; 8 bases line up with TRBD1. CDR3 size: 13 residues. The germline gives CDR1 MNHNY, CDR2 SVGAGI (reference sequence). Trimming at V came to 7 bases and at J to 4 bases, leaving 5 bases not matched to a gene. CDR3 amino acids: CASTITGGTEAFF. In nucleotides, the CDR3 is TGTGCCAGCACGATAACAGGGGGCACTGAAGCTTTCTTT.

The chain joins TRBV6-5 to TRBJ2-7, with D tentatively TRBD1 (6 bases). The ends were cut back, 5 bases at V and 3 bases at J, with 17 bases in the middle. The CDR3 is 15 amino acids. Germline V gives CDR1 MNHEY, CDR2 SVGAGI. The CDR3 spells CASSLERGGVYEQYF. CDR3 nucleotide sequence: TGTGCCAGCAGTCTCGAAAGAGGGGGTGTCTACGAGCAGTACTTC.

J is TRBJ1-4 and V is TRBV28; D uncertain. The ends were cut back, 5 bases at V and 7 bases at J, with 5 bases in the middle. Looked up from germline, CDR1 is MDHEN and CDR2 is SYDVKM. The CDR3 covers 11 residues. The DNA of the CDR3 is TGTGCCAGCAGTGTCCGTGAAAAACTGTTTTTT. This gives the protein CASSVREKLFF.

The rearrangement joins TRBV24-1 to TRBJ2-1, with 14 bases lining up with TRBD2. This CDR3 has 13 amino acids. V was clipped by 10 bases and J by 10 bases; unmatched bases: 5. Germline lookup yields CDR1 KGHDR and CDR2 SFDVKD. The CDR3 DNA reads TGTGCCACGGGGACTAGCGGGAGAGGAGAGCAGTTCTTC. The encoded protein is CATGTSGRGEQFF.

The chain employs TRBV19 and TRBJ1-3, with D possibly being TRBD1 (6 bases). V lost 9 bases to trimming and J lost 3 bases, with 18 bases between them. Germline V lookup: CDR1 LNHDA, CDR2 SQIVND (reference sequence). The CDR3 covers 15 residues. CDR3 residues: CASTLTGTSGNTIYF. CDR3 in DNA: TGTGCCAGCACCCTTACGGGGACAAGTGGAAACACCATATATTTT.

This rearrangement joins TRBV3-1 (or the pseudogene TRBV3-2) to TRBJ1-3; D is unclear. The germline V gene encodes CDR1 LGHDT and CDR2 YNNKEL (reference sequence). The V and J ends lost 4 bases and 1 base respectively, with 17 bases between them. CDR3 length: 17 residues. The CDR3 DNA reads TGTGCCAGCAGCCCCCGAGGTGGAGTATCTTCTGGAAACACCATATATTTT. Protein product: CASSPRGGVSSGNTIYF.

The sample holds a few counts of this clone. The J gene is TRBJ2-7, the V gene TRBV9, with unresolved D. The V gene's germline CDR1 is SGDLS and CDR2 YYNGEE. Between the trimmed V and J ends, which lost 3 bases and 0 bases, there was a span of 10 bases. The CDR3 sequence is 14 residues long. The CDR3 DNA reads TGTGCCAGCAGCGGTAGCAAAAACTCCTACGAGCAGTACTTC. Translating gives CASSGSKNSYEQYF.

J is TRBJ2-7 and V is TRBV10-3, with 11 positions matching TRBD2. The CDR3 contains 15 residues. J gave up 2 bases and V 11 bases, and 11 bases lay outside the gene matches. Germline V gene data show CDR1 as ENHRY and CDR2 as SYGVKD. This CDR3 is CASQATSGGTYEQYF. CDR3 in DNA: TGTGCCTCCCAGGCCACTAGCGGGGGAACCTACGAGCAGTACTTC.

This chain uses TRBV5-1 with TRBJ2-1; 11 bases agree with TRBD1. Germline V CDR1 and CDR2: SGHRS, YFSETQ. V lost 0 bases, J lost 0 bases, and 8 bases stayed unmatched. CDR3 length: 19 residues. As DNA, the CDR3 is TGCGCCAGCAGCTTGGGGACAGGGGGCTCCTTTAGCTCCTACAATGAGCAGTTCTTC. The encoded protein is CASSLGTGGSFSSYNEQFF.

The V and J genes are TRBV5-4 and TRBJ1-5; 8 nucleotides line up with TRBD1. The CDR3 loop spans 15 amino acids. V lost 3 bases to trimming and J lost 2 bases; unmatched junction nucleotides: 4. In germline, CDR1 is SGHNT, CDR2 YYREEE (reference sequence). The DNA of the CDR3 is TGTGCCAGCAGCTCGGGGGGACAGGGCAATCAGCCCCAGCATTTT. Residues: CASSSGGQGNQPQHF.

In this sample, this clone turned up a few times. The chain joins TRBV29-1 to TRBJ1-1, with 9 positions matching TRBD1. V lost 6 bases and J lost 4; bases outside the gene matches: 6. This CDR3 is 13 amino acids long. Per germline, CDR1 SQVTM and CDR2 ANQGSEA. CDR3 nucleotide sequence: TGCAGCGTCACAGGGGGCAGGGGCACTGAAGCTTTCTTT. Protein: CSVTGGRGTEAFF.

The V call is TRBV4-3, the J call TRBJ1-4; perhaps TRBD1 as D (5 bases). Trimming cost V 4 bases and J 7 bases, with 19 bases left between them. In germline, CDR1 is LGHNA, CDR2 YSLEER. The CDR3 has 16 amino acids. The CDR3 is CASSPSSQGGGEKLFF. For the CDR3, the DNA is TGCGCCAGCAGCCCTAGCAGTCAGGGAGGTGGTGAAAAACTGTTTTTT.

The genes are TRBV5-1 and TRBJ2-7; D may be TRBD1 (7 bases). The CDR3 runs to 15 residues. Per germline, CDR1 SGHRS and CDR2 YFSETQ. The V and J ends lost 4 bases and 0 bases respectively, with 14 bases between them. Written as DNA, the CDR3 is TGCGCCAGCAGCGACCGCGGGACAGCCTCCTACGAGCAGTACTTC. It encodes CASSDRGTASYEQYF.

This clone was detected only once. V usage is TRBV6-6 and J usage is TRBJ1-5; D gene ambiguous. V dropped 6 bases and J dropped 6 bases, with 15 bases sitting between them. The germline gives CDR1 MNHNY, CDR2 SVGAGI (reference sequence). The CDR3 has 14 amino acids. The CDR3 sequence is CASSAAMSVQPQHF. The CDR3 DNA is TGTGCCAGCAGCGCGGCCATGTCCGTTCAGCCCCAGCATTTT.

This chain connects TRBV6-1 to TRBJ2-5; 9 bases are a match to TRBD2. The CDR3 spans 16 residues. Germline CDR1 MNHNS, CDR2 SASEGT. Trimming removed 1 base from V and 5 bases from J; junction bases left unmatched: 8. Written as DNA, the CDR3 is TGTGCCAGCAGTGAAGTGGCGGGTAGCGGGAGTGAGACCCAGTACTTC. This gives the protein CASSEVAGSGSETQYF.

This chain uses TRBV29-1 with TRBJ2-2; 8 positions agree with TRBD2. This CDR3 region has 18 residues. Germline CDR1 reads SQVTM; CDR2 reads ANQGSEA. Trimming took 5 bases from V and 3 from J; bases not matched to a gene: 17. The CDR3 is CSVLKGILGLADTGELFF. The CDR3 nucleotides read TGCAGCGTTCTGAAGGGAATATTAGGACTAGCAGACACCGGGGAGCTGTTTTTT.

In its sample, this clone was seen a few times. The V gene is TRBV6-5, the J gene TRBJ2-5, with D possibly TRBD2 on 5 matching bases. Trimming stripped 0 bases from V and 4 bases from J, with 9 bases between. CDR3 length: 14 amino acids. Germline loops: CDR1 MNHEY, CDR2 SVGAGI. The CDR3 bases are TGTGCCAGCAGTTACTCCCTAGAGGGAGAGACCCAGTACTTC. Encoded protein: CASSYSLEGETQYF.

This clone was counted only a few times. CDR3 residues: CASSLSGGAGTEAFF. The CDR3 DNA reads TGCGCCAGCAGCCTTTCAGGGGGCGCGGGGACTGAAGCTTTCTTT. V gene TRBV5-1 combines with J gene TRBJ1-1, with TRBD1 matching 8 bases. The CDR3 spans 15 residues. CDR1 is SGHRS, CDR2 YFSETQ, per germline. After removal of 4 bases from V and 5 bases from J, the junction contained 10 bases not matched to a gene.

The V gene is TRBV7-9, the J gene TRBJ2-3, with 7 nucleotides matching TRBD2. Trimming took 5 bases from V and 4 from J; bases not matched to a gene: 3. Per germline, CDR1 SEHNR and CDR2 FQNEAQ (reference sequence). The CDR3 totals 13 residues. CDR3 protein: CASSGGRPDTQYF. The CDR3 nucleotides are TGTGCCAGCAGCGGCGGGAGACCAGATACGCAGTATTTT.

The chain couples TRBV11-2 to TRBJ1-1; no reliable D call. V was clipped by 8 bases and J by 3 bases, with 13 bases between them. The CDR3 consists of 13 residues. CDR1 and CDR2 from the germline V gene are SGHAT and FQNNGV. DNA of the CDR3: TGTGCCAGCCTGGCGGGGTTGTACACTGAAGCTTTCTTT. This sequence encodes CASLAGLYTEAFF.

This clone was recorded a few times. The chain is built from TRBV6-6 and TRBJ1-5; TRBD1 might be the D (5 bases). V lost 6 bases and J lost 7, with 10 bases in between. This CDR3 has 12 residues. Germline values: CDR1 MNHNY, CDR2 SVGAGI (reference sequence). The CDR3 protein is CASRRQSQPQHF. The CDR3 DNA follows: TGTGCCAGCAGAAGACAGAGCCAGCCCCAGCATTTT.

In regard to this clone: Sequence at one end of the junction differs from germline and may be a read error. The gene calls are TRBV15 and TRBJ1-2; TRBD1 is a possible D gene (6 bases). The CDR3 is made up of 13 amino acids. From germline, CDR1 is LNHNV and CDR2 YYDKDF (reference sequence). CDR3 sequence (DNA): TGTGCCACCAGCCGGACAGCCGAACCGCGAAAGATCTTC. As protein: CATSRTAEPRKIF.